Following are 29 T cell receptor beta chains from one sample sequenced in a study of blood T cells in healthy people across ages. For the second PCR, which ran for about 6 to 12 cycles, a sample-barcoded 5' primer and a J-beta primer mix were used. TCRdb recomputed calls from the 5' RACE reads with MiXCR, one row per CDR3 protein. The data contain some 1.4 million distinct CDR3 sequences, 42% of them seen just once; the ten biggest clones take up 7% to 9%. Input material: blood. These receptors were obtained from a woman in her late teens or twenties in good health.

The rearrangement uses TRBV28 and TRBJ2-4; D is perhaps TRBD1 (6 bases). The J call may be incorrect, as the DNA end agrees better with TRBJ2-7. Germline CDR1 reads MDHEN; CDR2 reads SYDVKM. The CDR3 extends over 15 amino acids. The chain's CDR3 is CASHTGGGGYHEQYF. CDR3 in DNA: TGTGCCAGCCATACCGGTGGGGGCGGATACCACGAGCAGTACTTC.

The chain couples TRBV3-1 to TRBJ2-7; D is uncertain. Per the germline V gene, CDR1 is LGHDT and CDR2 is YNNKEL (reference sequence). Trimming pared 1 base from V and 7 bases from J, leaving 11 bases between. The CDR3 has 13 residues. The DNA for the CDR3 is TGTGCCAGCAGCCAAGGGGTCGTACAGGAGCAGTACTTC. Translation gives CASSQGVVQEQYF.

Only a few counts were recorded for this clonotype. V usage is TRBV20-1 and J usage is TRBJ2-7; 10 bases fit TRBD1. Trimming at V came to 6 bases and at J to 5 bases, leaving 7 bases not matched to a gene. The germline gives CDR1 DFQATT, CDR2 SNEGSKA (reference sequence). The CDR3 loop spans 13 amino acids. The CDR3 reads CSASDRGPHEQYF. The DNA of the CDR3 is TGCAGTGCCTCTGACAGGGGGCCCCACGAGCAGTACTTC.

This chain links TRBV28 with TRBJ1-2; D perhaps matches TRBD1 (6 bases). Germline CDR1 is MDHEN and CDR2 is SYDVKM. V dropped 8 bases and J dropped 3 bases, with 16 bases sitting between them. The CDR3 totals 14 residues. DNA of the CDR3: TGTGCCAGCTGGGGGCGGCAGGTCTACTATGGCTACACCTTC. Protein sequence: CASWGRQVYYGYTF.

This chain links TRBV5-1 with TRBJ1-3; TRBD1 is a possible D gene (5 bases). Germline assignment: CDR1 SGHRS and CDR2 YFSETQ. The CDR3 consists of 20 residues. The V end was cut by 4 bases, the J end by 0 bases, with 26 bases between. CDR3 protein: CASSPGRGVKELSSGNTIYF. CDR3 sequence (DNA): TGCGCCAGCAGCCCCGGGAGAGGGGTAAAGGAGTTGAGCTCTGGAAACACCATATATTTT.

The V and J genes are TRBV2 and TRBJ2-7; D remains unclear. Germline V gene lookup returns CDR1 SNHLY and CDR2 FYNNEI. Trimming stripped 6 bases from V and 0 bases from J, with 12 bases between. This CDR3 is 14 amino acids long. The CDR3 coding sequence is TGTGCCAGCAGGGTTACTTCGAGCTCCTACGAGCAGTACTTC. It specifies CASRVTSSSYEQYF.

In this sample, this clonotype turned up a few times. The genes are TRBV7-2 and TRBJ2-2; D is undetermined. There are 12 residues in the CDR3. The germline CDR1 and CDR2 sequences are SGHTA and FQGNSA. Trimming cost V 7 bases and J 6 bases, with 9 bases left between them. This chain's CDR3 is CASNNRAGELFF. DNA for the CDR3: TGTGCCAGCAACAACCGGGCCGGGGAGCTGTTTTTT.

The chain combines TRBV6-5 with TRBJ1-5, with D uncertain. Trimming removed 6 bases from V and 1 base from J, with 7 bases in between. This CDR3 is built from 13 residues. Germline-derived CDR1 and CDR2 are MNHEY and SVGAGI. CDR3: CASRVSSNQPQHF. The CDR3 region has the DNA TGTGCCAGCAGGGTTTCGAGCAATCAGCCCCAGCATTTT.

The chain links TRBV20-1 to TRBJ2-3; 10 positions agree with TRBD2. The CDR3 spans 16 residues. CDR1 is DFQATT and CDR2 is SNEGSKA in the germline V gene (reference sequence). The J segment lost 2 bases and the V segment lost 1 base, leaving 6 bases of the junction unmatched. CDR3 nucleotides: TGCAGTGCTAGAGCACTTAGCGGGGGGCCCACAGATACGCAGTATTTT. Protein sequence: CSARALSGGPTDTQYF.

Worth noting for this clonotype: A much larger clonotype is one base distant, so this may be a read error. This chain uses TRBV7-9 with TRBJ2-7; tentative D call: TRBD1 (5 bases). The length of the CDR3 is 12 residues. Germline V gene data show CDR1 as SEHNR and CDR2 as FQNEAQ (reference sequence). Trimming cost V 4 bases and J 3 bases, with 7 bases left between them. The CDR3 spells CASSSQVYEQYF. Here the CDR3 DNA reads TGTGCCAGCAGCTCACAGGTCTACGAGCAGTACTTC. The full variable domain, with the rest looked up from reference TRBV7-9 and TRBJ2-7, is DTGVSQNPRHKITKRGQNVTFRCDPISEHNRLYWYRQTLGQGPEFLTYFQNEAQLEKSRLLSDRFSAERPKGSFSTLEIQRTEQGDSAMYLCASSSQVYEQYFGPGTRLTVT.

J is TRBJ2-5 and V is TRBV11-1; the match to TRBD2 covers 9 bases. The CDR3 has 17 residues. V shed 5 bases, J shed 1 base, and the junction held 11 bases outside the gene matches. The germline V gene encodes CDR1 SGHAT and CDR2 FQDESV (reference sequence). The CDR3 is CASSQGWTSETQETQYF. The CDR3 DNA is TGTGCCAGCAGCCAAGGATGGACTAGCGAAACCCAAGAGACCCAGTACTTC.

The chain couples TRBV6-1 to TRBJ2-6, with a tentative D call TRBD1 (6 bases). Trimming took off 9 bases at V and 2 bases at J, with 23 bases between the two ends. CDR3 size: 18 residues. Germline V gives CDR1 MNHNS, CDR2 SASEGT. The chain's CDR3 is CASQQDRDTATGANVLTF. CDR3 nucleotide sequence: TGTGCCAGTCAACAAGACCGGGACACCGCTACTGGGGCCAACGTCCTGACTTTC.

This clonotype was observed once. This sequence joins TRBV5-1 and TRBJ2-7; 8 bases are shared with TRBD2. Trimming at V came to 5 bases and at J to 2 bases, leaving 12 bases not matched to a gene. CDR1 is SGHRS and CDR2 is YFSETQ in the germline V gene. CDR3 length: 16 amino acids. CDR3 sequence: CASRSYQAGGTYEQYF. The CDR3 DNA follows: TGCGCCAGCAGGTCCTATCAGGCGGGGGGCACCTACGAGCAGTACTTC.

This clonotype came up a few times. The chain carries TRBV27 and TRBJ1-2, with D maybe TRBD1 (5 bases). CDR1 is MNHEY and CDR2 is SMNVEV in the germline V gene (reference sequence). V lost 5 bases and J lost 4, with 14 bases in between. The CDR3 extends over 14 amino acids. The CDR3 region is CASSTRGGTYGYTF. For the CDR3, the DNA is TGTGCCAGCAGTACCCGCGGTGGGACCTATGGCTACACCTTC.

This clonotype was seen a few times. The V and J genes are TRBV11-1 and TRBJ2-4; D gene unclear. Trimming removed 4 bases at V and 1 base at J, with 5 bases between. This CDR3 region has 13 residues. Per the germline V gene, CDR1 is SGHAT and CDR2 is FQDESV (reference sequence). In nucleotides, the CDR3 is TGTGCCAGCAGCTGGGCGGCCAAAAACATTCAGTACTTC. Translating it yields CASSWAAKNIQYF.

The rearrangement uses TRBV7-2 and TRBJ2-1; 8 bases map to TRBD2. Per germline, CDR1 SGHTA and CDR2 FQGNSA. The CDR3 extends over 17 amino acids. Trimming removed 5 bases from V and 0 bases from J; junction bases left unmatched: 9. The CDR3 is CASSPGGGTSSYNEQFF. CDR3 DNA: TGTGCCAGCAGCCCGGGTGGGGGGACTAGCTCCTACAATGAGCAGTTCTTC.

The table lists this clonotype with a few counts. CDR3 DNA: TGTGCCAGCAGTTTTGTGGAGGGAGCCACCTCTAACTATGGCTACACCTTC. Its protein is CASSFVEGATSNYGYTF. The chain is built from TRBV28 and TRBJ1-2; D is unclear. From germline, CDR1 is MDHEN and CDR2 SYDVKM. The ends were cut back, 3 bases at V and 0 bases at J, with 17 bases in the middle. The CDR3 extends over 17 amino acids.

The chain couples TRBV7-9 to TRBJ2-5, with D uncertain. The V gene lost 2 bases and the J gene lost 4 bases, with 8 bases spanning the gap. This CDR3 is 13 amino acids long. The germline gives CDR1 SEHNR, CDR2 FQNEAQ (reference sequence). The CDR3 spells CASSLRNSETQYF. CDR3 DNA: TGTGCCAGCAGCTTACGGAATTCAGAGACCCAGTACTTC.

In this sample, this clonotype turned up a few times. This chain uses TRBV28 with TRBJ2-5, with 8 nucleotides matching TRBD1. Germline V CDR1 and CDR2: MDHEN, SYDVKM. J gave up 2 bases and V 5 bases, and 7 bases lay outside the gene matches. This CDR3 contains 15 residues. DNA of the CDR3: TGTGCCAGCAGTAAACCGACAGGGGATCAAGAGACCCAGTACTTC. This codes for CASSKPTGDQETQYF.

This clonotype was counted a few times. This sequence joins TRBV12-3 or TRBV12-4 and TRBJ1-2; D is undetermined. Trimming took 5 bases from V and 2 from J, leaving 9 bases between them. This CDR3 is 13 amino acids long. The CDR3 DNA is TGTGCCAGCAGTCTGACTCAGAACTATGGCTACACCTTC. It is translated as CASSLTQNYGYTF.

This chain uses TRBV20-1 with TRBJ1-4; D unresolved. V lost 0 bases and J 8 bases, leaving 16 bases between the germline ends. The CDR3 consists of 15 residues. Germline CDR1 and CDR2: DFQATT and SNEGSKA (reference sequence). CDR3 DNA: TGCAGTGCTAGAGATCAGACCAGGCTGGAGGAAAAACTGTTTTTT. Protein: CSARDQTRLEEKLFF.

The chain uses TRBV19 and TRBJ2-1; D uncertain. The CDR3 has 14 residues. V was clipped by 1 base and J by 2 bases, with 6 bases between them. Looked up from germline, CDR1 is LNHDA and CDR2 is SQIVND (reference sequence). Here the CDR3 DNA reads TGTGCCAGTAGTATAGTTCCTACCTACAATGAGCAGTTCTTC. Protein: CASSIVPTYNEQFF.

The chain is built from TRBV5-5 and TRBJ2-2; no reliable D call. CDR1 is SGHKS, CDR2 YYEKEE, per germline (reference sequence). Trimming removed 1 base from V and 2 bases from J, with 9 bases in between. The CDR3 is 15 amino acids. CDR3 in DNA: TGTGCCAGCAGCTTGACAGCCTCTAACACCGGGGAGCTGTTTTTT. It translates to CASSLTASNTGELFF.

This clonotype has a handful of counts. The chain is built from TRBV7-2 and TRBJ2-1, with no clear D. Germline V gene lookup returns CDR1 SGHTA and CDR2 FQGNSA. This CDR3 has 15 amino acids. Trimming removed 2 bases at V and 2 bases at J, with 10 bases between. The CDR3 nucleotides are TGTGCCAGCAGCTTAAGTCGCGGAGCCTACAATGAGCAGTTCTTC. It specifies CASSLSRGAYNEQFF.

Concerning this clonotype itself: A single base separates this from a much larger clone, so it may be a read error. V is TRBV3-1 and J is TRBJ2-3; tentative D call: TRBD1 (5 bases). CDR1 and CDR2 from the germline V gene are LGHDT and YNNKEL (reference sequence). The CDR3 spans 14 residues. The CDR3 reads CVSSQEGVADTQYF. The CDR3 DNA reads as TGTGTCAGCAGCCAAGAAGGGGTGGCAGATACGCAGTATTTT.

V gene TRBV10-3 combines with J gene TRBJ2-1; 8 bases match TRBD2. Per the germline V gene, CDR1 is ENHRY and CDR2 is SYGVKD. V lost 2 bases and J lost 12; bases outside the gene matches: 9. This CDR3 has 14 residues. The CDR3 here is CAISEPFAGGRQFF. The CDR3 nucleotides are TGTGCCATCAGTGAGCCGTTCGCGGGGGGTAGGCAGTTCTTC.

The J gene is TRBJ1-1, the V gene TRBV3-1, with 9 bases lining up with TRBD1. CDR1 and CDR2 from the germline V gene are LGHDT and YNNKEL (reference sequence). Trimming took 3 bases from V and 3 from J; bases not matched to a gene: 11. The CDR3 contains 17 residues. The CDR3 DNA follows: TGTGCCAGCAGCCAGGCCGAACAGGGGGCATGGGACACTGAAGCTTTCTTT. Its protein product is CASSQAEQGAWDTEAFF.

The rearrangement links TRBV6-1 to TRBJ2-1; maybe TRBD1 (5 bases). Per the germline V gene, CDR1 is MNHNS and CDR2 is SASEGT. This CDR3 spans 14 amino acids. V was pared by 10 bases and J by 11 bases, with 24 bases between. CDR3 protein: CATASPGLGSQQFF. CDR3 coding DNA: TGTGCCACAGCATCTCCAGGGCTAGGGTCTCAGCAGTTCTTC.

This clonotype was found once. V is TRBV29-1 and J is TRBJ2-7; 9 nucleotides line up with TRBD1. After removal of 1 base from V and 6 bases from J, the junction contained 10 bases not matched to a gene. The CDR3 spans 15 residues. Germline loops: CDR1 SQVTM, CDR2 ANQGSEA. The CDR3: CSVEATGGVGGEQYF. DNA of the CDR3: TGCAGCGTTGAAGCGACAGGGGGGGTTGGAGGCGAGCAGTACTTC.